This T cell receptor beta chain was captured by sequencing in a study of T cell responses to AZD1222 COVID-19 vaccine. Whole-study findings and limits: Donors skewed white British and female; clonal diversity was possibly underestimated.

As regards this clone: Its antigen remains unknown.

Germline-derived CDR1 and CDR2 are SNHLY and FYNNEI. This CDR3 is built from 13 residues. V was clipped by 4 bases and J by 3 bases; unmatched bases: 0. Assay used: immunoSEQ multiplex PCR; TCRdb lists only in-frame clones, some missing. Counted here are roughly 55,000 clones, nearly 90% occurring once; the ten biggest clones make up 3% to 4.5%. The material was peripheral blood, obtained on day 0 of AZD1222 vaccination. The clonotype was recovered from an adult in good health. The chain couples TRBV2 to TRBJ2-7; 10 positions match TRBD1. Written as DNA, the CDR3 is TGTGCCAGCAGTGGGACAGGGGGCTACGAGCAGTACTTC. Its protein product is CASSGTGGYEQYF.